The clone carrying this T cell receptor beta chain has a single count. Its antigen is as yet unknown. Some clones are missing from TCRdb's copy, which holds only in-frame ones; the method was immunoSEQ multiplex PCR. The top ten hold 2.2% of the sample, which has some 30,000 clones, 90% to 95% seen once. The record originates from a study of glioma-infiltrating T cells after dendritic cell vaccination. V lost 1 base to trimming and J lost 4 bases; unmatched junction nucleotides: 3. Germline V gene sequence: CDR1 LGHNA, CDR2 YNFKEQ. The CDR3 runs to 15 residues. General study findings and limits: The cohort had few patients with full blood and tumor sets. Estimated pretreatment TIL content predicted outcome after dendritic cell vaccination. No direct clonality-survival link was found; a diverse polyclonal response may matter.

The gene calls are TRBV4-2 and TRBJ2-2; 7 bases map to TRBD2. The source of this sequence is a human donor with glioblastoma. The source was blood, collected before dendritic cell vaccination. CDR3 DNA sequence: TGTGCCAGCAGCCAAGTGGTAGCGGGCACCGGGGAGCTGTTTTTT. Amino acid sequence: CASSQVVAGTGELFF.